The count of the clone carrying this TCR beta chain is one. Its specificity is unknown. The CDR3 length is 14 residues. V was cut by 8 bases and J by 6 bases, with 16 bases left in between. The germline V gene encodes CDR1 LNHDA and CDR2 SQIVND (reference sequence). Using immunoSEQ multiplex PCR, the repertoire was profiled, and TCRdb retains in-frame clones only, with some absent. Of 3,000 to 4,000 clones in the sample, around 75% were seen once. The sample comes from a study of immune cell composition in non-small cell lung cancer. Study-wide findings and caveats: Tumour TCR-beta clonality was not significantly tied to smoking pack-years. Clones >0.5% enriched in tumour were rarer in adenocarcinoma (about 35%) than squamous (around 75%).

Normal lung was sampled as far from the tumour as possible, at least 3 cm. The receptor's source is a human donor with non-small cell lung cancer. The V gene is TRBV19, the J gene TRBJ1-4; D unresolved. The sequenced sample was non-adjacent lung tissue. The CDR3 reads CASYSRGADEKLFF. In DNA, the CDR3 is TGTGCCAGTTACTCTCGGGGAGCAGATGAAAAACTGTTTTTT.